These 30 T cell receptor beta chains came from one sample sequenced in a study of cytomegalovirus exposure and HLA in healthy donors. In the PCR, 60 Vbeta and 13 Jbeta primers were used. The method was immunoSEQ multiplex PCR; TCRdb's version includes in-frame clones alone and lacks a portion of them. The sample has around 90,000 clones; more than 75% are singletons. Sequencing used PBMCs. Every receptor here comes from a human donor in good health.

This sequence joins TRBV27 and TRBJ2-7, with 7 positions matching TRBD2. Germline CDR1 MNHEY, CDR2 SMNVEV (reference sequence). CDR3 length: 14 residues. Germline trimming cut 6 bases from V and 0 bases from J; bases unmatched to any gene: 5. CDR3 in amino acids: CASSRPGGSYEQYF. The DNA of the CDR3 is TGTGCCAGCAGCCGCCCGGGGGGCTCCTACGAGCAGTACTTC.

This chain links TRBV4-3 with TRBJ2-7; unclear D gene. Trimming pared 3 bases from V and 5 bases from J, leaving 11 bases between. Germline V gene sequence: CDR1 LGHNA, CDR2 YSLEER. This CDR3 comprises 13 residues. CDR3 sequence (DNA): TGCGCCAGCAGCCACCGACTCCTGGACGAGCAGTACTTC. Protein: CASSHRLLDEQYF.

The chain carries TRBV7-6 and TRBJ2-5, with a possible D match to TRBD2 (8 bases). The V gene's germline CDR1 is SGHVS and CDR2 FNYEAQ. The germline V and J ends were trimmed by 5 bases and 6 bases, with 25 bases remaining between them. The CDR3 is 17 amino acids. This chain's CDR3 is CASSPPRGGGGGKTQYF. Here the CDR3 DNA reads TGTGCCAGCAGCCCCCCCCGGGGGGGAGGGGGCGGGAAGACCCAGTACTTC.

This clone was found a few times. CDR3: CSVEVGRITQYF. For the CDR3, the DNA is TGCAGCGTTGAAGTTGGTAGAATTACGCAGTATTTT. The chain carries TRBV29-1 and TRBJ2-3; unclear D gene. Germline V CDR1 and CDR2: SQVTM, ANQGSEA. The CDR3 consists of 12 residues. The germline V and J ends were trimmed by 1 base and 8 bases, with 10 bases remaining between them.

This chain connects TRBV18 to TRBJ1-1, with D unclear. V lost 4 bases and J lost 1, with 10 bases in between. CDR1 KGHSH and CDR2 LQKENI come from the germline V gene. The CDR3 extends over 14 amino acids. CDR3 loop: CASSQAPGNTEAFF. DNA for the CDR3: TGTGCCAGCTCACAGGCCCCGGGGAACACTGAAGCTTTCTTT. The whole variable domain, filled in from reference TRBV18 and TRBJ1-1, reads NAGVMQNPRHLVRRRGQEARLRCSPMKGHSHVYWYRQLPEEGLKFMVYLQKENIIDESGMPKERFSAEFPKEGPSILRIQQVVRGDSAAYFCASSQAPGNTEAFFGQGTRLTVV.

V gene TRBV5-4 combines with J gene TRBJ2-6, with TRBD2 as a possible D gene (5 bases). V was pared by 7 bases and J by 0 bases, with 26 bases between. Looked up from germline, CDR1 is SGHNT and CDR2 is YYREEE (reference sequence). The CDR3 has 20 residues. This CDR3 is CASRHERNSEMDSGANVLTF. CDR3 coding DNA: TGTGCCAGCCGCCACGAAAGAAATAGCGAGATGGACTCTGGGGCCAACGTCCTGACTTTC.

The chain joins TRBV18 to TRBJ2-5; 12 bases match TRBD2. Germline V lookup: CDR1 KGHSH, CDR2 LQKENI. The CDR3 sequence is 17 residues long. Trimming took 1 base from V and 5 from J; bases not matched to a gene: 8. CDR3 sequence (DNA): TGTGCCAGCTCACCACGTACCGGGACTAGCGGGTTGGAGACCCAGTACTTC. Its translation is CASSPRTGTSGLETQYF.

The J gene is TRBJ2-1, the V gene TRBV19, with 12 nucleotides matching TRBD2. Germline assignment: CDR1 LNHDA and CDR2 SQIVND (reference sequence). V lost 5 bases, J lost 7 bases, and 9 bases stayed unmatched. The CDR3 covers 16 residues. CDR3 residues: CASSQTLAGGRNEQFF. The CDR3 bases are TGTGCCAGTAGTCAGACCCTAGCGGGGGGGCGAAATGAGCAGTTCTTC.

This clone was found a few times. This chain connects TRBV5-1 to TRBJ2-3; 12 bases are a match to TRBD2. Trimming took 0 bases from V and 6 from J; bases not matched to a gene: 5. Germline assignment: CDR1 SGHRS and CDR2 YFSETQ. The CDR3 spans 16 residues. CDR3 bases: TGCGCCAGCAGCTTGGTGGGGACTAGCGGGCTGGATACGCAGTATTTT. This sequence encodes CASSLVGTSGLDTQYF.

This clone has a handful of counts. This rearrangement joins TRBV4-1 to TRBJ2-3; possible D gene TRBD2, 6 bases. Trimming shortened V by 1 base and J by 3 bases, and 11 bases separated the two germline ends. Germline loops: CDR1 MGHRA, CDR2 YSYEKL. The CDR3 extends over 15 amino acids. CDR3 loop: CASSQGRLVTDTQYF. The CDR3 bases are TGCGCCAGCAGCCAAGGGAGACTAGTGACAGATACGCAGTATTTT.

The V and J genes are TRBV7-9 and TRBJ2-3; 11 bases match TRBD2. The CDR3 sequence is 14 residues long. Per the germline V gene, CDR1 is SEHNR and CDR2 is FQNEAQ (reference sequence). The ends lost 5 bases at V and 6 bases at J; junction bases unmatched: 4. The CDR3 spells CASSRSGGGDTQYF. In DNA, the CDR3 is TGTGCCAGCAGCCGTAGCGGGGGGGGTGATACGCAGTATTTT.

The CDR3 nucleotides are TGCGCCAGCAGCTTTACCGGTTACAATGAGCAGTTCTTC. It specifies CASSFTGYNEQFF. This chain joins TRBV5-1 and TRBJ2-1, with D unresolved. V shed 2 bases and J shed 4 bases, with 7 bases lying between them. Germline CDR1 SGHRS, CDR2 YFSETQ. This CDR3 is built from 13 residues.

The chain joins TRBV7-3 to TRBJ2-7; 14 positions match TRBD2. This CDR3 is 15 amino acids long. J was trimmed by 4 bases and V by 5 bases; bases with no gene match: 4. Germline V gene data show CDR1 as SGHTA and CDR2 as FQGTGA. The CDR3 region has the DNA TGTGCCAGCAGCCTGGGACTAGCGGGGGTATACGAGCAGTACTTC. Amino acids: CASSLGLAGVYEQYF.

The chain combines TRBV4-1 with TRBJ2-3; TRBD2 agrees at 8 bases. CDR1 MGHRA and CDR2 YSYEKL come from the germline V gene. This CDR3 spans 15 amino acids. V was pared by 0 bases and J by 5 bases, with 4 bases of the junction left unmatched. CDR3 nucleotide sequence: TGCGCCAGCAGCCAAGATCGGGGGGGGGTAGATACGCAGTATTTT. Protein product: CASSQDRGGVDTQYF.

The chain uses TRBV5-6 and TRBJ1-6; D is undetermined. The ends were cut back, 3 bases at V and 5 bases at J, with 21 bases in the middle. In germline, CDR1 is SGHDT, CDR2 YYEEEE. The length of the CDR3 is 18 residues. The CDR3 loop is CASSSTSGKDTNNSPLHF. The DNA for the CDR3 is TGTGCCAGCAGCTCCACCTCCGGAAAAGACACGAATAATTCACCCCTCCACTTT.

CDR3 protein: CASSRGQDQETQYF. The CDR3 DNA follows: TGTGCCAGCAGTCGTGGACAGGACCAAGAGACCCAGTACTTC. J is TRBJ2-5 and V is TRBV5-4; TRBD1 aligns across 7 bases. The CDR3 has 14 amino acids. After removal of 5 bases from V and 0 bases from J, the junction contained 4 bases not matched to a gene. Germline V lookup: CDR1 SGHNT, CDR2 YYREEE (reference sequence).

For the CDR3, the DNA is TGTGCCAGCAGCTACGGGACTAGTCAGGAGACCCAGTACTTC. Its protein product is CASSYGTSQETQYF. This chain links TRBV13 with TRBJ2-5; 8 nucleotides align to TRBD2. The CDR3 contains 14 residues. CDR1 and CDR2 (germline): PRHDT, FYEKMQ (reference sequence). V lost 4 bases and J lost 5; bases outside the gene matches: 6.

V is TRBV7-8 and J is TRBJ2-1; TRBD2 matches 11 bases. V dropped 1 base and J dropped 10; count of bases not matched to a gene: 12. CDR3 length: 17 amino acids. CDR1 is SGHVS and CDR2 is FQNEAQ in the germline V gene. CDR3 loop: CASSLVGLAAPSGEQFF. CDR3 DNA sequence: TGTGCCAGCAGCTTAGTGGGACTAGCGGCACCCTCTGGGGAGCAGTTCTTC.

This chain uses TRBV27 with TRBJ2-7, with D hard to call. This CDR3 spans 13 amino acids. The germline V gene encodes CDR1 MNHEY and CDR2 SMNVEV (reference sequence). V shed 7 bases and J shed 3 bases, with 13 bases lying between them. CDR3 residues: CASTYHPGYEQYF. CDR3 DNA: TGTGCCAGCACCTACCACCCGGGCTACGAGCAGTACTTC.

The sample holds a few counts of this clone. The chain couples TRBV5-6 to TRBJ2-1, with 9 nucleotides matching TRBD1. The V and J ends lost 3 bases and 9 bases, in that order; junction bases with no gene match: 4. The CDR3 contains 13 residues. Germline V lookup: CDR1 SGHDT, CDR2 YYEEEE. This chain's CDR3 is CASSWGQGTEQFF. In nucleotides, the CDR3 is TGTGCCAGCAGCTGGGGACAGGGCACTGAGCAGTTCTTC. Using reference TRBV5-6 and TRBJ2-1 for the parts outside the CDR3, the full variable domain is DAGVTQSPTHLIKTRGQQVTLRCSPKSGHDTVSWYQQALGQGPQFIFQYYEEEERQRGNFPDRFSGHQFPNYSSELNVNALLLGDSALYLCASSWGQGTEQFFGPGTRLTVL.

The chain uses TRBV7-9 and TRBJ1-3, with D hard to call. The V and J ends lost 8 bases and 0 bases respectively, with 8 bases between them. CDR3 length: 13 amino acids. Germline V gives CDR1 SEHNR, CDR2 FQNEAQ (reference sequence). Here the CDR3 reads CASRRDSGNTIYF. The CDR3 DNA reads as TGTGCCAGCCGGAGAGACTCTGGAAACACCATATATTTT.

This clone is a singleton in its sample. This chain joins TRBV5-1 and TRBJ2-7; D unresolved. V was shortened by 6 bases and J by 1 base, with 20 bases between the two germline ends. The CDR3 has 16 residues. Per the germline V gene, CDR1 is SGHRS and CDR2 is YFSETQ. The CDR3 nucleotides are TGCGCCAGCACCTCGACGACTCTACTTGGGTCCTACGAGCAGTACTTC. It specifies CASTSTTLLGSYEQYF.

The chain joins TRBV18 to TRBJ2-7; D may be TRBD2 (6 bases). This CDR3 contains 14 residues. Trimming pared 3 bases from V and 2 bases from J, leaving 11 bases between. Germline lookup yields CDR1 KGHSH and CDR2 LQKENI. CDR3 nucleotides: TGTGCCAGCTCACCCGCAGCGGGCCCCTACGAGCAGTACTTC. Its translation: CASSPAAGPYEQYF.

This rearrangement joins TRBV13 to TRBJ2-7; 10 positions match TRBD2. The CDR3 is made up of 14 amino acids. After removal of 5 bases from V and 2 bases from J, the junction contained 3 bases not matched to a gene. Germline V gene sequence: CDR1 PRHDT, CDR2 FYEKMQ (reference sequence). The CDR3 DNA reads as TGTGCCAGCAGCCCCGGACTAGCGGCCTACGAGCAGTACTTC. Protein sequence: CASSPGLAAYEQYF.

This clone was recorded only once. V and J are TRBV28 and TRBJ2-7, with D maybe TRBD1 (5 bases). Between the trimmed V and J ends, which lost 7 bases and 6 bases, there was a span of 16 bases. This CDR3 has 13 amino acids. Germline V gives CDR1 MDHEN, CDR2 SYDVKM. The CDR3 DNA is TGTGCCAGCAAGGGGCACGTGATAGGCGAGCAGTACTTC. Encoded protein: CASKGHVIGEQYF.

The gene calls are TRBV9 and TRBJ2-3; D is unclear. Per germline, CDR1 SGDLS and CDR2 YYNGEE. The CDR3 length is 13 residues. Between the trimmed V and J ends, which lost 0 bases and 5 bases, there was a span of 7 bases. The CDR3 sequence: CASSVDFGDTQYF. The DNA of the CDR3 is TGTGCCAGCAGCGTAGACTTCGGAGATACGCAGTATTTT.

The chain combines TRBV19 with TRBJ1-5; D is uncertain. The CDR3 is made up of 13 amino acids. V gave up 5 bases and J gave up 5 bases, with 10 bases separating them. The germline V gene has CDR1 LNHDA and CDR2 SQIVND (reference sequence). In nucleotides, the CDR3 is TGTGCCAGTAGTGGAGCTATCTATCAGCCCCAGCATTTT. Translated: CASSGAIYQPQHF.

V usage is TRBV29-1 and J usage is TRBJ1-2; no clear D. Trimming took 4 bases from V and 0 from J, leaving 9 bases between them. This CDR3 has 13 residues. The germline gives CDR1 SQVTM, CDR2 ANQGSEA. CDR3 in DNA: TGCAGCGTTGTAGGAGAGGCTAACTATGGCTACACCTTC. Residues: CSVVGEANYGYTF.

The rearrangement joins TRBV2 to TRBJ1-1, with 11 bases identical to TRBD1. After removal of 4 bases from V and 7 bases from J, the junction contained 11 bases not matched to a gene. Germline assignment: CDR1 SNHLY and CDR2 FYNNEI. The CDR3 covers 16 residues. CDR3: CASSGAVPGQGGEAFF. In DNA form, the CDR3 reads TGTGCCAGCAGTGGGGCCGTACCGGGACAGGGGGGTGAAGCTTTCTTT.

The chain links TRBV7-9 to TRBJ2-7, with TRBD2 as a possible D gene (6 bases). This CDR3 spans 14 amino acids. Trimming pared 2 bases from V and 9 bases from J, leaving 17 bases between. Germline assignment: CDR1 SEHNR and CDR2 FQNEAQ (reference sequence). CDR3 sequence reads: CASSLQRGLHGQYF. The DNA of the CDR3 is TGTGCCAGCAGCTTACAGAGGGGACTCCACGGGCAGTACTTC. Full variable domain (missing parts from reference TRBV7-9 and TRBJ2-7): DTGVSQNPRHKITKRGQNVTFRCDPISEHNRLYWYRQTLGQGPEFLTYFQNEAQLEKSRLLSDRFSAERPKGSFSTLEIQRTEQGDSAMYLCASSLQRGLHGQYFGPGTRLTVT.